This entry features one T cell receptor (beta chain) sequence. The sample originates from a study of blood T cell repertoires in COVID-19. The V end lost 4 bases, the J end lost 3 bases, and 10 bases lay between the germline ends. This CDR3 is built from 15 residues. In germline, CDR1 is SGHAT, CDR2 FQDESV (reference sequence). Only in-frame clones appear in the TCRdb table, and some are missing; sequencing was by immunoSEQ multiplex PCR. The top ten clones hold 7% to 9% of a sample with 15,000 to 20,000 clones, roughly 91% of them seen once. The sequencing input was peripheral blood. The rearrangement links TRBV11-1 to TRBJ2-6; possible D gene TRBD1, 7 bases. The receptor was derived from a woman aged 60-75 years with active COVID-19. The CDR3 sequence: CASSSGGYGANVLTF. The CDR3 nucleotides read TGTGCCAGCAGCTCAGGGGGGTATGGGGCCAACGTCCTGACTTTC. Full variable domain (missing parts from reference TRBV11-1 and TRBJ2-6): EAEVAQSPRYKITEKSQAVAFWCDPISGHATLYWYRQILGQGPELLVQFQDESVVDDSQLPKDRFSAERLKGVDSTLKIQPAELGDSAMYLCASSSGGYGANVLTFGAGSRLTVL.